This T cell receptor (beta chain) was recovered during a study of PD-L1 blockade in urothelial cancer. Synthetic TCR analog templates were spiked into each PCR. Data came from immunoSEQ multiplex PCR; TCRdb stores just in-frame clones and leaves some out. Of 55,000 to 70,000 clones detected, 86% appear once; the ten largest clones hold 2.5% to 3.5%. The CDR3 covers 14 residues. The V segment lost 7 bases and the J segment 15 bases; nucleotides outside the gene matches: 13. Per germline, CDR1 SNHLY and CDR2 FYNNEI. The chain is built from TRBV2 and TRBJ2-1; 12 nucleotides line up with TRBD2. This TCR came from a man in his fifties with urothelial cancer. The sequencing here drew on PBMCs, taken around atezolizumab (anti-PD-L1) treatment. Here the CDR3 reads CASTPGTSGLEGFF. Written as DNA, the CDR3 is TGTGCCAGCACTCCCGGGACTAGCGGGTTGGAGGGGTTCTTC.